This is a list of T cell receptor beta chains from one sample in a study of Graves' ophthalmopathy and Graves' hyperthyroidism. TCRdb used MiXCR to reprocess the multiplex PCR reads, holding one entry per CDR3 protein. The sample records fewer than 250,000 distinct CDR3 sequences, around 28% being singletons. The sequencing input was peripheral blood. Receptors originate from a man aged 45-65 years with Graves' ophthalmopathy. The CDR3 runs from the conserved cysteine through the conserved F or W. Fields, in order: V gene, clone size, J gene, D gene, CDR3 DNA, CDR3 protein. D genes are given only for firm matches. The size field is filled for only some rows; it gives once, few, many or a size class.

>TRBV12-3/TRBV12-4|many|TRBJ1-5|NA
TGTGCCAGCACCCGGGGGAACCGCAATCAGCCCCAGCATTTT
CASTRGNRNQPQHF
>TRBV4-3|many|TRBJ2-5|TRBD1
TGCGCCAGCAGCCAAGTCGGGACAGATCATCTTGAGACCCAGTACTTC
CASSQVGTDHLETQYF
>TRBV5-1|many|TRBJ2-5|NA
TGCGCCAGCAGCTTGGCCTTCCAAGAGACCCAGTACTTC
CASSLAFQETQYF
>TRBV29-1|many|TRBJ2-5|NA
TGCAGCGTTGCGCTTCGTTTTGGAGAGACCCAGTACTTC
CSVALRFGETQYF
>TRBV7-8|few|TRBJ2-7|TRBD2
TGTGCCAGCAGCCCCTTAGCGGGAGCTGGTGAGCAGTACTTC
CASSPLAGAGEQYF
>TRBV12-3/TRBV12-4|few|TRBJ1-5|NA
TGTGCCAGCAGTGGCAGATTCAAGGGGCAGGATCAGCCCCAGCATTTT
CASSGRFKGQDQPQHF
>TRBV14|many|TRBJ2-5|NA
TGTGCCAGCAGCCAACTTTTCATGACCAGTAACCAAGAGACCCAGTACTTC
CASSQLFMTSNQETQYF
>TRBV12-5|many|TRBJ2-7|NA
TGTGCTAGTGGTTTGGTAATCGAGCAGTACTTC
CASGLVIEQYF
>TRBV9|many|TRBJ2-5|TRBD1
TGTGCCAGCAGCGATTCCGGGACAGGACTACGAAAGACCCAGTACTTC
CASSDSGTGLRKTQYF
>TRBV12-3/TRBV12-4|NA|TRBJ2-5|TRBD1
TGTGCCAGCAGCTATATTCAGGGGGCACAAGAGACCCAGTACTTC
CASSYIQGAQETQYF
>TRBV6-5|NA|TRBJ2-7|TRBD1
TGTGCCAGCAGTTACTCGAAACCGGTGACAGGGACCGAGCAGTACTTC
CASSYSKPVTGTEQYF
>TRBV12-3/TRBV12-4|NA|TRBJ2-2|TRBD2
TGTGCCAGCAGTCCCGGGGCTAGCGGAGACGCGAACACCGGGGAGCTGTTTTTT
CASSPGASGDANTGELFF
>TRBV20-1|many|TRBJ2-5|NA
TGCAGTGCTAGACGGGGGATGGAGACCCAGTACTTC
CSARRGMETQYF
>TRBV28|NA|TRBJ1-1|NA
TGTGCCAGCTTTCTAAGAGGTTGGGACACTGAAGCTTTCTTT
CASFLRGWDTEAFF
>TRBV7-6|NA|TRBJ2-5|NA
TGTGCCAGCAGTCCGACTCAGGGGTTAGGGGAGACCCAGTACTTC
CASSPTQGLGETQYF
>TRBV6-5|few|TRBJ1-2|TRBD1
TGTGCCAGCAGAAGCAGGGGGCTCGGCTATGGCTACACCTTC
CASRSRGLGYGYTF
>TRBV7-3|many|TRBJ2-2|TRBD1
TGTGCCAGCAGCTTAACAGGGGGCGATCGGACCGGGGAGCTGTTTTTT
CASSLTGGDRTGELFF
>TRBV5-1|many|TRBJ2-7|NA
TGCGCCAGCAGCTTTGGCGGCCGGGGAGGAGAGCAGTACTTC
CASSFGGRGGEQYF
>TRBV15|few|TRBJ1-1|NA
TGTGCCACCAGCAGAGTTACTGAAGCTTTCTTT
CATSRVTEAFF
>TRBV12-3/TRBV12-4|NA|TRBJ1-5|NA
TGTGCCGGCAGTTTAGAGGTCACAGGGCCTCAGCCCCGGCATTTT
CAGSLEVTGPQPRHF
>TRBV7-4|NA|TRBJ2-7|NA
TGTGCCAGCAGCTTAGTTGGAGGGTTGGGCGAGCAGTACTTC
CASSLVGGLGEQYF
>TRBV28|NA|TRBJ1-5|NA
TGTGCCAGCAGTTTCTATCCGACAGACAATCAGCCCCAGCATTTT
CASSFYPTDNQPQHF
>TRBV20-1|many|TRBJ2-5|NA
TGCAGTGCTAGGGGGCTAGCAGGGGAGGTCGAGACCCAGTACTTC
CSARGLAGEVETQYF
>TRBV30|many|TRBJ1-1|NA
TGTGCCTGGAGCCAAAATACCGGGGCCTCTGGAGCTTTCTTT
CAWSQNTGASGAFF
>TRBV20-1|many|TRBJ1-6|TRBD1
TGCAGTGCTAGAGACCTAATCGAGGGGGCGGATTCACCCCTCCACTTT
CSARDLIEGADSPLHF
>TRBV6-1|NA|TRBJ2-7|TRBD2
TGTGCCAGCATACCTTGGGGCGGGAGGGCCGCCTACGAGCAGTACTTC
CASIPWGGRAAYEQYF
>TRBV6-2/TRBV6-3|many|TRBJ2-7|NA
TGTGCCAGCAGTTGGGGCTTAGCCTCCTACGAGCAGTACTTC
CASSWGLASYEQYF
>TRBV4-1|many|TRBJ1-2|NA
TGCGCCAGCAGCCAAGATTCACAGACAAACTATGGCTACACCTTC
CASSQDSQTNYGYTF
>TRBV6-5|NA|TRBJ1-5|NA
TGTGCCAGCAGTTACTCTGGGGAAACGCAGCCCCAGCATTTT
CASSYSGETQPQHF
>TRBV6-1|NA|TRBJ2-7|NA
TGTGCCGTAGGCACTGGGTCATCCTACGAGCAGTACTTC
CAVGTGSSYEQYF
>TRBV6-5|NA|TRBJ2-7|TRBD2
TGTGCCAGCAGTTACTCGGGACTAACCTTATTC
CASSYSGLTLF
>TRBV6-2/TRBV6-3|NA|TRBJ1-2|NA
TGTGCCAGCGGTTCTCCCTATGGCTACACCTTC
CASGSPYGYTF
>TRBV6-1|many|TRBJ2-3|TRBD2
TGTGCCAGCAGCCGACCCCTCACGGGGGGAAGCGATACGCAGTATTTT
CASSRPLTGGSDTQYF
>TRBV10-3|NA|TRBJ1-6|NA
TGTGCCATCAGTGAGTCCCAGGTGGATAATTCACCCCTCCACTTT
CAISESQVDNSPLHF
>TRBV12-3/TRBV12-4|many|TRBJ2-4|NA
TGTGCCAGCAGTTCTAGGATCCTAAACATTCAGTACTTC
CASSSRILNIQYF
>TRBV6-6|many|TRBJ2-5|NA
TGTGCCAGCAGCGGCTTGAGGGGGATCCAAGAGACCCAGTACTTC
CASSGLRGIQETQYF
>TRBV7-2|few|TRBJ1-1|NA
TGTGCCAGCAGCTTATCTTCGGGCTTGAACACTGAAGCTTTCTTT
CASSLSSGLNTEAFF
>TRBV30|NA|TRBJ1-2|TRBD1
TGTGCCTGGACCTTGACAGGGAGCGGCTACACCTTC
CAWTLTGSGYTF
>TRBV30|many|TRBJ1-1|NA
TGTGCCTGGAGTGGAACAGGTTTGGCTGAAGCTTTCTTT
CAWSGTGLAEAFF
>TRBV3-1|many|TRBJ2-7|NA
TGTGCCAGCAGCCTCCGCCGGGACGGAGGATCCGAGCAGTACTTC
CASSLRRDGGSEQYF
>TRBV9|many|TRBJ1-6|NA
TGTGCCAGCAGCTTAGACAGGACCTCACCCCTCCACTTT
CASSLDRTSPLHF
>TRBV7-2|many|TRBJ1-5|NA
TGTGCCAGCAGCGACGACAGGACTCAGCCCCAGCATTTT
CASSDDRTQPQHF
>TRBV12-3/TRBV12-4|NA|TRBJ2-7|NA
TGTGCCAGCAGTCTGGTTCCCAGTGGAGACGAGCAGTACTTC
CASSLVPSGDEQYF
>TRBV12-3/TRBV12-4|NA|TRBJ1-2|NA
TGTGCCAGCAGTTTAAGGGACATCAGCAGCTACACCTTC
CASSLRDISSYTF
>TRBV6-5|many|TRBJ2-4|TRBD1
TGTGCCAGCAGGTCACAGGGGGAAGCCAAAAACATTCAGTACTTC
CASRSQGEAKNIQYF
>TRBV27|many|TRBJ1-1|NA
TGTGCCAGCAGTTTAGATCAGGTAGGGACTGAAGCTTTCTTT
CASSLDQVGTEAFF
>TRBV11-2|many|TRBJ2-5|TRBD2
TGTGCCAGCAGCCAAGGGACTAGCGGGAAGCTTTTAGAGACCCAGTACTTC
CASSQGTSGKLLETQYF
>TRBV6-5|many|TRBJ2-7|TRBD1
TGTGCCAGCAGCCGCGGGACAGGGGGGCTCTACGAGCAGTACTTC
CASSRGTGGLYEQYF
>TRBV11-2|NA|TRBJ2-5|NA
TGTGCCAGCAGCTCAAGGCGAGGGTCCGGGGAGACCCAGTACTTC
CASSSRRGSGETQYF
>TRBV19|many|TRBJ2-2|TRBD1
TGTGCCAGTAGTATAGGGGACAGGGTATCTGACGCCGGGGAGCTGTTTTTT
CASSIGDRVSDAGELFF